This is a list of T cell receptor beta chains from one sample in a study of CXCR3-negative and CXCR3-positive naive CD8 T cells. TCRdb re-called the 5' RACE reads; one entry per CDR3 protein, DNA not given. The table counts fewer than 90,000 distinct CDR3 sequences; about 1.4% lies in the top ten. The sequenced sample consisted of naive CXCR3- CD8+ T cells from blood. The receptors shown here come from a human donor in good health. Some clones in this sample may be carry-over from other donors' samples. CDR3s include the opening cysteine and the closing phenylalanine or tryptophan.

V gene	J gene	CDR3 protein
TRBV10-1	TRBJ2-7	CASSEGGNGIEQYF
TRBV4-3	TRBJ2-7	CASSQDRAGRSYEQYF
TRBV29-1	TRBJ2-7	CSVAGGTGEHYEQYF
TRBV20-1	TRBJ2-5	CSARDLIPETQYF
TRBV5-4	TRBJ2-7	CASSKTLAGGPTYEQYF
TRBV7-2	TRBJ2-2	CASSSITGETNTGELFF
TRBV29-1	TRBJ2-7	CSAYRTVVYEQYF
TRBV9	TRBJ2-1	CASSVASGGPPFF
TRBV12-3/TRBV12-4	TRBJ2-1	CASSLSGRSYNEQFF
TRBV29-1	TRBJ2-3	CSVEAWAEDTQYF
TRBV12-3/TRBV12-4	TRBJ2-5	CASSDPGTSGETQYF
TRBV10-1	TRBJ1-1	CASRATGSGTEAFF
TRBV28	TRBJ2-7	CASGSLGAYEQYF
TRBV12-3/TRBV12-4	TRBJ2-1	CASRDREYEQFF
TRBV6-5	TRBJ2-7	CASSPRQGYYEQYF
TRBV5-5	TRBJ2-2	CASSFAGSDTGELFF